This T cell receptor beta chain was obtained from a study of cytomegalovirus exposure and HLA in healthy donors. Use of 60 Vbeta and 13 Jbeta primers characterized the PCR. The table came from immunoSEQ multiplex PCR; TCRdb's copy has only in-frame clones and leaves some out. The sample shows roughly 290,000 clones, roughly 80% of them seen only once. Germline lookup yields CDR1 SGHRS and CDR2 YFSETQ. The CDR3 runs 14 residues. Trimming removed 1 base from V and 3 bases from J; junction bases left unmatched: 4. The origin of this receptor is a girl aged 2-9 years in good health and CMV-seronegative. The sequencing input was PBMCs. The chain carries TRBV5-1 and TRBJ2-7; 7 bases are shared with TRBD2. The CDR3 spells CASSLRGGVYEQYF. The DNA of the CDR3 is TGCGCCAGCAGCTTGAGGGGAGGGGTCTACGAGCAGTACTTC.